These T cell receptor beta chains were read from a single sample in a study of blood T cell repertoires in COVID-19. Libraries were prepared by immunoSEQ multiplex PCR; TCRdb keeps only in-frame clonotypes and omits some of them. The sample carries roughly 42,000 clones, more than 90% recorded once. Sequenced: peripheral blood. These receptors were taken from a man aged 45-65 years with COVID-19, enrolled during active disease. Both conserved end residues are part of each CDR3. The order of the fields is CDR3 DNA, CDR3 protein, V gene, D gene, J gene, clone size. The D gene is left open where the match is weak. For some rows the clone size is stated as once, few or many, or as a class when expanded; others skip it.

CDR3nt: TGCGCCAGCAGCCAAGATAGGAGCTCCTATAATTCACCCCTCCACTTT
CDR3aa: CASSQDRSSYNSPLHF
v_gene: TRBV4-1
d_gene: -
j_gene: TRBJ1-6
abundance: once

CDR3nt: TGTGCCAGTAGTAGCCTAATCCAAGACAGAACGAACACTGAAGCTTTCTTT
CDR3aa: CASSSLIQDRTNTEAFF
v_gene: TRBV19
d_gene: -
j_gene: TRBJ1-1
abundance: -

CDR3nt: TGTGCCAGCAGAACTGGGGGGGCGCTGGGAGAGACCCAGTACTTC
CDR3aa: CASRTGGALGETQYF
v_gene: TRBV2
d_gene: -
j_gene: TRBJ2-5
abundance: -

CDR3nt: TGTGCCAGCAGCATCTACAACACCGGGGAGCTGTTTTTT
CDR3aa: CASSIYNTGELFF
v_gene: TRBV5-4
d_gene: -
j_gene: TRBJ2-2
abundance: -

CDR3nt: TGTGCCAGCAGCCGGGGGAACACAGATACGCAGTATTTT
CDR3aa: CASSRGNTDTQYF
v_gene: TRBV5-4
d_gene: -
j_gene: TRBJ2-3
abundance: -

CDR3nt: TGTGCCAGCAGTTACTCGGTTCAGGGGGAGCAGTTCTTC
CDR3aa: CASSYSVQGEQFF
v_gene: TRBV6-6
d_gene: -
j_gene: TRBJ2-1
abundance: -

CDR3nt: TGTGCCAGCACCATAAACGGGGTTGGCCCCTACTACGAGCAGTACTTC
CDR3aa: CASTINGVGPYYEQYF
v_gene: TRBV11-3
d_gene: -
j_gene: TRBJ2-7
abundance: -

CDR3nt: TGTGCCAGCAGCAAGGGGACAGACTATGGCTACACCTTC
CDR3aa: CASSKGTDYGYTF
v_gene: TRBV28
d_gene: TRBD1
j_gene: TRBJ1-2
abundance: -

CDR3nt: TGTGCCAGTAGCAACCGGGACTGGGGACTGTTCTTC
CDR3aa: CASSNRDWGLFF
v_gene: TRBV19
d_gene: -
j_gene: TRBJ2-1
abundance: -

CDR3nt: TGCGCCAGCAGGGCCGGGGTAGAGGGTGGCTACACCTTC
CDR3aa: CASRAGVEGGYTF
v_gene: TRBV4-1
d_gene: -
j_gene: TRBJ1-2
abundance: -

CDR3nt: TGCGCCAGCAGCCGGACTAGCGTGGCCCCAGATACGCAGTATTTT
CDR3aa: CASSRTSVAPDTQYF
v_gene: TRBV4-1
d_gene: TRBD2
j_gene: TRBJ2-3
abundance: -

CDR3nt: TGTGCCACCAGCAGAGAAAGGGACAGGGGTTACTATGGCTACACCTTC
CDR3aa: CATSRERDRGYYGYTF
v_gene: TRBV15
d_gene: TRBD1
j_gene: TRBJ1-2
abundance: -

CDR3nt: TGTGCCAGCAGACAGGGGGCGGGCGGCTACACCTTC
CDR3aa: CASRQGAGGYTF
v_gene: TRBV12-3/TRBV12-4
d_gene: TRBD1
j_gene: TRBJ1-2
abundance: -

CDR3nt: TGTGCCAGCAGGGCCGGGACTTACAATGAAAAACTGTTTTTT
CDR3aa: CASRAGTYNEKLFF
v_gene: TRBV2
d_gene: -
j_gene: TRBJ1-4
abundance: -

CDR3nt: TGTGCCAGCAGTCCAAGCCCAGGTGGGAGGGGCTACACCTTC
CDR3aa: CASSPSPGGRGYTF
v_gene: TRBV6-5
d_gene: -
j_gene: TRBJ1-2
abundance: -

CDR3nt: TGTGCCAGCAGCTTGCAGGGGGCGGACTATGGCTACACCTTC
CDR3aa: CASSLQGADYGYTF
v_gene: TRBV5-4
d_gene: TRBD1
j_gene: TRBJ1-2
abundance: -

CDR3nt: TGTGCCAGCAGTTACTCTCCCGGGACTATCACCTACGAGCAGTACTTC
CDR3aa: CASSYSPGTITYEQYF
v_gene: TRBV6-5
d_gene: TRBD2
j_gene: TRBJ2-7
abundance: -

CDR3nt: TGTGCCAGCAGCTTGGAAACATATAGCAATCAGCCCCAGCATTTT
CDR3aa: CASSLETYSNQPQHF
v_gene: TRBV5-5
d_gene: -
j_gene: TRBJ1-5
abundance: -

CDR3nt: TGTGCCTGGAGCGCGGACAGGTTAAACTATGGCTACACCTTC
CDR3aa: CAWSADRLNYGYTF
v_gene: TRBV30
d_gene: TRBD1
j_gene: TRBJ1-2
abundance: -

CDR3nt: TGCGCCAGCAGCTTACAGGGTGGGGACACTGAAGCTTTCTTT
CDR3aa: CASSLQGGDTEAFF
v_gene: TRBV5-1
d_gene: -
j_gene: TRBJ1-1
abundance: -

CDR3nt: TGTGCCAGCAGCCAAGAGGGAGGGACCTATGGCTACACCTTC
CDR3aa: CASSQEGGTYGYTF
v_gene: TRBV3-1/TRBV3-2
d_gene: -
j_gene: TRBJ1-2
abundance: -

CDR3nt: TGTGCCAGCAGCTTAGCGTTCCAAGCCCCAGCGGGAGGTGTATGGAATGAGCAGTTCTTC
CDR3aa: CASSLAFQAPAGGVWNEQFF
v_gene: TRBV7-6
d_gene: TRBD2
j_gene: TRBJ2-1
abundance: -

CDR3nt: TGCGCCAGCAGCTTGGCGGGAAAAAAGGCAGATACGCAGTATTTT
CDR3aa: CASSLAGKKADTQYF
v_gene: TRBV5-1
d_gene: -
j_gene: TRBJ2-3
abundance: -

CDR3nt: TGTGCCAGCAGTGAGGGCAGATTGAACACTGAAGCTTTCTTT
CDR3aa: CASSEGRLNTEAFF
v_gene: TRBV6-1
d_gene: -
j_gene: TRBJ1-1
abundance: -

CDR3nt: TGCGCCAGCAGCTTGGAAAGACACCTGAACACTGAAGCTTTCTTT
CDR3aa: CASSLERHLNTEAFF
v_gene: TRBV5-1
d_gene: -
j_gene: TRBJ1-1
abundance: -

CDR3nt: TGTGCCAGCAGCGTAGCGGGAGCAGATAATGAGCAGTTCTTC
CDR3aa: CASSVAGADNEQFF
v_gene: TRBV9
d_gene: -
j_gene: TRBJ2-1
abundance: -

CDR3nt: TGTGCCAGCAGCTTAGACTGGCAGGGAGGCGAGCAGTACTTC
CDR3aa: CASSLDWQGGEQYF
v_gene: TRBV11-3
d_gene: -
j_gene: TRBJ2-7
abundance: -

CDR3nt: TGTGCCAGCAGGCCGGAGGCAATCACTGAAGCTTTCTTT
CDR3aa: CASRPEAITEAFF
v_gene: TRBV2
d_gene: -
j_gene: TRBJ1-1
abundance: -

CDR3nt: TGTGCCAGCAGAAGGCGGGAGGGTTTTCGTGAGCAGTACTTC
CDR3aa: CASRRREGFREQYF
v_gene: TRBV6-4
d_gene: TRBD2
j_gene: TRBJ2-7
abundance: -

CDR3nt: TGTGCCAGCAGCATGGACTACCTCTCACGAGAGACCCAGTACTTC
CDR3aa: CASSMDYLSRETQYF
v_gene: TRBV7-2
d_gene: -
j_gene: TRBJ2-5
abundance: -

CDR3nt: TGTGCCAGCAGCCAACTCGGGACTAGCGGGATCTACGAGCAGTACTTC
CDR3aa: CASSQLGTSGIYEQYF
v_gene: TRBV5-8
d_gene: TRBD2
j_gene: TRBJ2-7
abundance: -

CDR3nt: TGCGCCAGCAGGCAGACGGGGGGCAGGCTACAAGGCTACACCTTC
CDR3aa: CASRQTGGRLQGYTF
v_gene: TRBV4-1
d_gene: -
j_gene: TRBJ1-2
abundance: few

CDR3nt: TGTGCCATCAGTGACCTCGCGGTAGGCACTGAAGCTTTCTTT
CDR3aa: CAISDLAVGTEAFF
v_gene: TRBV10-3
d_gene: -
j_gene: TRBJ1-1
abundance: -

CDR3nt: TGTGCCAGTAGGTTAGGTTTCAGGGGTACCATAAGCAATCAGCCCCAGCATTTT
CDR3aa: CASRLGFRGTISNQPQHF
v_gene: TRBV19
d_gene: -
j_gene: TRBJ1-5
abundance: -

CDR3nt: TGTGCCAGCAGTACATACAGAAACTATGGCTACACCTTC
CDR3aa: CASSTYRNYGYTF
v_gene: TRBV12-3/TRBV12-4
d_gene: -
j_gene: TRBJ1-2
abundance: -

CDR3nt: TGTGCCAGCAGCCCCGGACTAGCGGGAGATATGTTAGGGTACGAGCAGTACTTC
CDR3aa: CASSPGLAGDMLGYEQYF
v_gene: TRBV7-2
d_gene: TRBD2
j_gene: TRBJ2-7
abundance: few

CDR3nt: TGTGCCACGACAGGGAGGTACGAGCAGTACTTC
CDR3aa: CATTGRYEQYF
v_gene: TRBV6-1
d_gene: -
j_gene: TRBJ2-7
abundance: few

CDR3nt: TGTGCCAGCAGCTTAGCGCTTGGGGCAGACGCAAAACTGTTTTTT
CDR3aa: CASSLALGADAKLFF
v_gene: TRBV7-2
d_gene: -
j_gene: TRBJ1-4
abundance: -

CDR3nt: TGTGCCAGCAGCTTAGAAGGGACAGGGGGCGGTTGGAATGAGCAGTTCTTC
CDR3aa: CASSLEGTGGGWNEQFF
v_gene: TRBV11-3
d_gene: TRBD1
j_gene: TRBJ2-1
abundance: -

CDR3nt: TGTGCCAGCAGTGGCGACAGGGGGAATCAGCCCCAGCATTTT
CDR3aa: CASSGDRGNQPQHF
v_gene: TRBV2
d_gene: TRBD1
j_gene: TRBJ1-5
abundance: once

CDR3nt: TGTGCCAGCAGCCAAGATTGGGGACAGGGAACTACCTTCTATGGCTACACCTTC
CDR3aa: CASSQDWGQGTTFYGYTF
v_gene: TRBV3-1/TRBV3-2
d_gene: TRBD1
j_gene: TRBJ1-2
abundance: -

CDR3nt: TGTGCCAGCAGTTACCACCCGTGGCAGGGGGTTTCCCCCTACGAGCAGTACTTC
CDR3aa: CASSYHPWQGVSPYEQYF
v_gene: TRBV6-2/TRBV6-3
d_gene: TRBD1
j_gene: TRBJ2-7
abundance: -

CDR3nt: TGTGCCAGCACGGGTAGCGCGACCTACGAGCAGTACTTC
CDR3aa: CASTGSATYEQYF
v_gene: TRBV12-3/TRBV12-4
d_gene: -
j_gene: TRBJ2-7
abundance: -

CDR3nt: TGTGCCAGCAGTGATAGTAGGGGAGGCACTGAAGCTTTCTTT
CDR3aa: CASSDSRGGTEAFF
v_gene: TRBV2
d_gene: -
j_gene: TRBJ1-1
abundance: -

CDR3nt: TGTGCCAGCAGTCCCCGGGACAGCCGCACAGATACGCAGTATTTT
CDR3aa: CASSPRDSRTDTQYF
v_gene: TRBV6-6
d_gene: TRBD1
j_gene: TRBJ2-3
abundance: -

CDR3nt: TGTGCCAGCAGCTCTCTATTAACGGCCAGGGGGGACAATGAGCAGTTCTTC
CDR3aa: CASSSLLTARGDNEQFF
v_gene: TRBV7-2
d_gene: -
j_gene: TRBJ2-1
abundance: -

CDR3nt: TGTGCCAGCAGCCAAGATCAGGGCTATGGCTACACCTTC
CDR3aa: CASSQDQGYGYTF
v_gene: TRBV3-1/TRBV3-2
d_gene: -
j_gene: TRBJ1-2
abundance: -

CDR3nt: TGTGCCAGCAGCCCGGACAGGGCCGGGAATCAGCCCCAGCATTTT
CDR3aa: CASSPDRAGNQPQHF
v_gene: TRBV6-5
d_gene: TRBD1
j_gene: TRBJ1-5
abundance: -

CDR3nt: TGTGCCAGCAGCCCTGGACGGAGGGGGGGGGAAAAACTGTTTTTT
CDR3aa: CASSPGRRGGEKLFF
v_gene: TRBV4-2
d_gene: -
j_gene: TRBJ1-4
abundance: -

CDR3nt: TGTGCCAGCAGCTTAGGGTCCGGACTAGCGGTTTACGAGCAGTACTTC
CDR3aa: CASSLGSGLAVYEQYF
v_gene: TRBV7-6
d_gene: TRBD2
j_gene: TRBJ2-7
abundance: once

CDR3nt: TGTGCCAGCAGCCCCCAAGTGGAGGATACGCAGTATTTT
CDR3aa: CASSPQVEDTQYF
v_gene: TRBV13
d_gene: -
j_gene: TRBJ2-3
abundance: -

CDR3nt: TGTGCCAGCAGTTCCTTGGGGGGTAGCAATCAGCCCCAGCATTTT
CDR3aa: CASSSLGGSNQPQHF
v_gene: TRBV2
d_gene: -
j_gene: TRBJ1-5
abundance: -

CDR3nt: TGTGCCAGCGGGCCGTCACGCCAGCCCCAGCATTTT
CDR3aa: CASGPSRQPQHF
v_gene: TRBV6-6
d_gene: -
j_gene: TRBJ1-5
abundance: -

CDR3nt: TGTGCCAGCAGTGGTGAGGGAGAGACCCAGTACTTC
CDR3aa: CASSGEGETQYF
v_gene: TRBV2
d_gene: -
j_gene: TRBJ2-5
abundance: -

CDR3nt: TGTGCCAGCAGCGTACAGGGGGTTAACTATGGCTACACCTTC
CDR3aa: CASSVQGVNYGYTF
v_gene: TRBV7-9
d_gene: TRBD1
j_gene: TRBJ1-2
abundance: -

CDR3nt: TGTGCCAGTACTAAAACAAGGGGACAGGGAGGAGAAAAACTGTTTTTT
CDR3aa: CASTKTRGQGGEKLFF
v_gene: TRBV19
d_gene: TRBD1
j_gene: TRBJ1-4
abundance: -